The present T cell receptor beta chain was sequenced within a study of human thymus T cells (dated by TCRdb to the early 2020s). At the level of the whole study: The study described the TCR alpha and beta repertoires in about eight infant thymus samples and four matching peripheral blood samples. The cohort included more than 5 male and a couple of female infants, with donor ages spanning 7 to 244 days.

The immunoSEQ multiplex PCR assay was used to amplify the TCRB and TCRAD loci from a standardized amount of quality-controlled genomic DNA. The V(D)J region was spanned by amplicons of a length sufficient to cover the CDR3 and to identify V and J genes. The commercial immunoSEQ service was used to sequence amplicons on an Illumina platform. The study's processing was this. Corrections for primer bias and sequencing errors followed previously described methods, while TCRAD and TCRB definitions were based on the IMGT database. Repertoires were analysed with immunoSEQ Analyzer 3.0 and VDJTools, covering basic statistics, V/J segment usage, diversity estimates, rarefaction and pairwise overlap. Diversity was estimated using the Chao1, ChaoE, Efron-Thisted, Shannon and inverse Simpson indices, and was also estimated on datasets down-sampled to the size of the smallest sample. Repertoire overlap was assessed by strict matching of CDR3 nucleotide sequence, V gene and J gene, and clustering was done by Jaccard-based multidimensional scaling. The table comes from immuneACCESS by way of TCRdb, which keeps in-frame sequences with V and J called. Part of the clones is missing from these tables; in studies checked, under half for an unresolved V gene and the rest for unknown reasons. D and trimming come from the DNA, and the V and J calls and clone size come from that table. For this sample there are 40,000 to 55,000 clones; approximately 95% appear just once. Of the sample, 0.095% to 0.15% is held by the ten largest clones.

As concerns this clone: Its recognized antigen is unknown. No per-base quality is available; no much larger clone lies one base away.

Donors were immunologically healthy infants undergoing open corrective cardiac surgery for congenital heart defects in Finland. From four of the eight donors, a small aliquot of roughly 0.5-1 mL peripheral blood was collected during surgery. For the blood samples, genomic DNA was extracted from all available leukocytes instead of from a set number of cells. Erythrocytes were removed from blood with ACK lysis buffer, and the leukocytes were stored as pellets at -70 °C. A QIAsymphony instrument was used to extract genomic DNA from the frozen cell pellets. The CDR3 numbers 14 residues from cysteine through phenylalanine. Only the CDR3 region is kept as DNA, spanning 42 bases read in frame from base 1. CDR1 and CDR2 are read off the germline V gene as MGHDK and SYGVNS. Paper-wide results and their limitations: On average, thymus samples gave 750,000 to 1,000,000 unique TCRB clonotypes, whereas blood samples gave around 84,000. Usage of V and J gene segments appeared to be biased in both the thymic and the peripheral blood repertoires.

This sequence was found in a boy in the first two years of life with a congenital heart defect but otherwise immunologically healthy. The sequence links TRBV25-1 to TRBJ2-5; the junction holds 9 bases that match TRBD1. The last part of the DNA fits TRBJ2-7 better; the J call may be wrong. The sample comprised blood. The CDR3 has the sequence CASRRGTGSYEQYF. Here is the DNA: TGTGCCAGCAGGAGGGGGACAGGGTCCTACGAGCAGTACTTC.